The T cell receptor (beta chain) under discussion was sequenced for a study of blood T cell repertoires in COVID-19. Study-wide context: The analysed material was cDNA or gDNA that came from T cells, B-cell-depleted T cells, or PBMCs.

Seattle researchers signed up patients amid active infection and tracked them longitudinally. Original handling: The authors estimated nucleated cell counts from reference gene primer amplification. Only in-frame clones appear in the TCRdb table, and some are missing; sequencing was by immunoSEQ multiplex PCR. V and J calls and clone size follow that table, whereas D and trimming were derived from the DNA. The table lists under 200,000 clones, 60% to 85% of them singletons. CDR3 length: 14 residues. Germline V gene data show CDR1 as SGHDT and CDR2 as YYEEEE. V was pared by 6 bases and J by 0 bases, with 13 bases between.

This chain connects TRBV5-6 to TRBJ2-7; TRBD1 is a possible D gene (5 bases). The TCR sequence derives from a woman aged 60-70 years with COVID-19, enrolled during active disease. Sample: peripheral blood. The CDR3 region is CASIQTGSSYEQYF. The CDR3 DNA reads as TGTGCCAGCATCCAAACAGGTAGCTCCTACGAGCAGTACTTC. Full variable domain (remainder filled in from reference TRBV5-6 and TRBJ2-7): DAGVTQSPTHLIKTRGQQVTLRCSPKSGHDTVSWYQQALGQGPQFIFQYYEEEERQRGNFPDRFSGHQFPNYSSELNVNALLLGDSALYLCASIQTGSSYEQYFGPGTRLTVT.